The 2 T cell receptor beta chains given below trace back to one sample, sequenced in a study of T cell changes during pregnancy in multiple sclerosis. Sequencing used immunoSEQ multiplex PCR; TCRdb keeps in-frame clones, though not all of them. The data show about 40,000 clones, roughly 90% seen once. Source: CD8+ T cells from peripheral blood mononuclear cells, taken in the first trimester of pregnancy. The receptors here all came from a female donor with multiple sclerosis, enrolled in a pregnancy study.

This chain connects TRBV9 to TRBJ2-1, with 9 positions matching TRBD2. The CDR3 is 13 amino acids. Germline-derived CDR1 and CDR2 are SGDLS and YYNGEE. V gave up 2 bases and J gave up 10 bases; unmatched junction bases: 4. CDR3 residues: CASSVGTSSEQFF. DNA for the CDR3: TGTGCCAGCAGCGTTGGGACTAGCAGCGAGCAGTTCTTC.

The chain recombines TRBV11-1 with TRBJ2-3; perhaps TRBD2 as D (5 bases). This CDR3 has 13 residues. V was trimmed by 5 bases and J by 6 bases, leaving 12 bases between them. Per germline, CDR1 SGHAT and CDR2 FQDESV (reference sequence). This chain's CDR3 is CASSPPGRDTQYF. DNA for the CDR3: TGTGCCAGCAGCCCCCCGGGAAGGGATACGCAGTATTTT.